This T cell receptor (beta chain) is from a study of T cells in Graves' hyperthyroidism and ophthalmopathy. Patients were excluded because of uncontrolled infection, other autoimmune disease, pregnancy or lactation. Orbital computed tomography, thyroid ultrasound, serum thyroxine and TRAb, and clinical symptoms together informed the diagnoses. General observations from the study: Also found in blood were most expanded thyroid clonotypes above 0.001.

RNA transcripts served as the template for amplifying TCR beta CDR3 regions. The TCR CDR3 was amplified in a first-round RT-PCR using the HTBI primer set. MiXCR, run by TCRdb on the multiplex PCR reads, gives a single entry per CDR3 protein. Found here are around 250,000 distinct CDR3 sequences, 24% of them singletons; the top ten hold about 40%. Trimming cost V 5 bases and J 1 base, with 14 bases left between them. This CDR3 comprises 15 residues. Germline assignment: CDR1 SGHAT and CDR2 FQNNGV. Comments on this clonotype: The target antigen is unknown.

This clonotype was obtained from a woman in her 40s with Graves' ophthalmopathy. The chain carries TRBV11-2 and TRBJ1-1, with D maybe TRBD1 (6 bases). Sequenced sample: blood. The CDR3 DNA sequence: TGTGCCAGCAGCGCTGGACAGCGGGAGAACACTGAAGCTTTCTTT. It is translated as CASSAGQRENTEAFF.